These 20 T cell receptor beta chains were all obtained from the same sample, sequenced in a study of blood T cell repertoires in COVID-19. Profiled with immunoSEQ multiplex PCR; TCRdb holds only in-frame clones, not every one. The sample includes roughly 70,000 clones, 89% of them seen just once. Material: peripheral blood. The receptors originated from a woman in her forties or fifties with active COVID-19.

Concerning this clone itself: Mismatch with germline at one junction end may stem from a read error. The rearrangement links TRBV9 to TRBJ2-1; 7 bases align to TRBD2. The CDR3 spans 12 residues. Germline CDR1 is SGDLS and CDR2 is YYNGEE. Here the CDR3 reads CASSVEAGVPLF. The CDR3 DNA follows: TGTGCCAGCAGCGTAGAGGCGGGAGTCCCCCTCTTC. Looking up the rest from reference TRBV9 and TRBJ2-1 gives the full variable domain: DSGVTQTPKHLITATGQRVTLRCSPRSGDLSVYWYQQSLDQGLQFLIQYYNGEERAKGNILERFSAQQFPDLHSELNLSSLELGDSALYFCASSVEAGVPLFGPGTRLTVL.

The CDR3: CASSYSLLAASSYNEQFF. In DNA, the CDR3 is TGTGCCAGCAGCTACTCACTCTTAGCGGCTAGCTCCTACAATGAGCAGTTCTTC. This chain connects TRBV7-2 to TRBJ2-1; D is possibly TRBD2 (6 bases). The germline V gene has CDR1 SGHTA and CDR2 FQGNSA. This CDR3 is 18 amino acids long. The V end was cut by 4 bases, the J end by 0 bases, with 19 bases between.

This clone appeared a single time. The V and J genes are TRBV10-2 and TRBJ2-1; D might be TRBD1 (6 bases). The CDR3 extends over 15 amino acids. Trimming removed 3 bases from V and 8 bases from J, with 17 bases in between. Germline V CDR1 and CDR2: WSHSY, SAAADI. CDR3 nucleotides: TGCGCCAGCAGTGACGGGTGGCAGGGGTATGATGAGCAGTTCTTC. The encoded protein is CASSDGWQGYDEQFF.

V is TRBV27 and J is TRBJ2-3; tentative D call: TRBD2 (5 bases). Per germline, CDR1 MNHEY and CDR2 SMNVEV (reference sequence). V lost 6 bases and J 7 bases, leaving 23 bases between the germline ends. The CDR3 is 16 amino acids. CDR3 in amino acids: CASSRILEWTANTQYF. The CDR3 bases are TGTGCCAGCAGCCGCATACTAGAGTGGACCGCGAATACGCAGTATTTT.

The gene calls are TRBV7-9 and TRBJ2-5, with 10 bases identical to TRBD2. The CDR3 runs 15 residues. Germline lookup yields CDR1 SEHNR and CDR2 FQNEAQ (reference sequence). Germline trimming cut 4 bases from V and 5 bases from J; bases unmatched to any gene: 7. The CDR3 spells CASSSLAGERETQYF. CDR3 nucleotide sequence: TGTGCCAGCAGCTCGCTAGCGGGAGAGCGGGAGACCCAGTACTTC.

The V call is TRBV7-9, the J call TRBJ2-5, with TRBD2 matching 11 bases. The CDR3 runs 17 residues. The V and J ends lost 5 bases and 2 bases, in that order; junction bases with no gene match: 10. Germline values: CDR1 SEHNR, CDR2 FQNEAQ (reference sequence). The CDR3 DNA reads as TGTGCCAGCAGCGCTGACTTGGCTAGCGGGAGGCAAGAGACCCAGTACTTC. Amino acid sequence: CASSADLASGRQETQYF. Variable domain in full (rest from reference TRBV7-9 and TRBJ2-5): DTGVSQNPRHKITKRGQNVTFRCDPISEHNRLYWYRQTLGQGPEFLTYFQNEAQLEKSRLLSDRFSAERPKGSFSTLEIQRTEQGDSAMYLCASSADLASGRQETQYFGPGTRLLVL.

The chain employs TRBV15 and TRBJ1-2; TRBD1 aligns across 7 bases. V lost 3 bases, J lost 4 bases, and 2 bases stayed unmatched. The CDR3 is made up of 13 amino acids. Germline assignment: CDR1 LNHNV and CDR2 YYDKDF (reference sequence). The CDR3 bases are TGTGCCACCAGCAGGGCAGGGGGCTATGGCTACACCTTC. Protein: CATSRAGGYGYTF.

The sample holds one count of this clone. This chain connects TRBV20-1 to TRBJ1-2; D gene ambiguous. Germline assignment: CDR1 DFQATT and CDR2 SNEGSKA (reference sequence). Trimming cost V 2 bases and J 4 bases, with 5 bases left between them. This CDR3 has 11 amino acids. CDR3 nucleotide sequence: TGCAGTGCTAGAACGGTCTATGGCTACACCTTC. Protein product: CSARTVYGYTF.

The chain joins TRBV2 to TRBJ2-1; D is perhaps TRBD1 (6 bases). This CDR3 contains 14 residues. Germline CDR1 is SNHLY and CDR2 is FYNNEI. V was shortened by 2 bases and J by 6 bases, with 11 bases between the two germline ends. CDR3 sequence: CASSETPRGNEQFF. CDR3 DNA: TGTGCCAGCAGTGAAACCCCCAGGGGCAATGAGCAGTTCTTC.

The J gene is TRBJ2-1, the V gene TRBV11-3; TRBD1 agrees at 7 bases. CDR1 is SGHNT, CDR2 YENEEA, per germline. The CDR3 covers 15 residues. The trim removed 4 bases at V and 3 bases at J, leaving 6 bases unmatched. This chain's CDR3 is CASSSTGAGYNEQFF. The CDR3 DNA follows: TGTGCCAGCAGCTCCACAGGGGCAGGCTACAATGAGCAGTTCTTC.

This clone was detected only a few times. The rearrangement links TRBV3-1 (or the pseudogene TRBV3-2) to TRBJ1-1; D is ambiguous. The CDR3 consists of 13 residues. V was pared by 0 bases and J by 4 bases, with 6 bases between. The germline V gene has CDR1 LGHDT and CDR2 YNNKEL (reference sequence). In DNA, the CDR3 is TGTGCCAGCAGCCAAGAGAGGCGCACTGAAGCTTTCTTT. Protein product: CASSQERRTEAFF.

The CDR3 is CASSLDRGPQYF. The CDR3 DNA reads TGTGCCAGCAGCCTCGACAGAGGCCCCCAGTACTTC. V is TRBV14 and J is TRBJ2-5, with a tentative D call TRBD1 (5 bases). The germline gives CDR1 SGHDN, CDR2 FVKESK. Trimming shortened V by 4 bases and J by 9 bases, and 12 bases separated the two germline ends. This CDR3 is built from 12 residues.

CDR3: CASKNAQGDTQYF. The CDR3 DNA reads TGCGCCAGCAAGAACGCACAGGGAGATACGCAGTATTTT. The rearrangement uses TRBV10-1 and TRBJ2-3, with a weak D call TRBD1 (6 bases). The V end was cut by 7 bases, the J end by 5 bases, with 13 bases between. Germline assignment: CDR1 WNHNN and CDR2 SYGVQD (reference sequence). This CDR3 region has 13 residues.

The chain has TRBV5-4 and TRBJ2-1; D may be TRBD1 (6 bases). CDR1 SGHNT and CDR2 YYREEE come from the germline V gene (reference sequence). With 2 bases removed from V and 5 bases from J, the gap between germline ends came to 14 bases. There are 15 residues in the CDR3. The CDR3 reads CASSFWQGSDNEQFF. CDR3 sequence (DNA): TGTGCCAGCAGCTTCTGGCAGGGGTCAGACAATGAGCAGTTCTTC. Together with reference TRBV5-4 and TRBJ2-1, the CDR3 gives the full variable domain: ETGVTQSPTHLIKTRGQQVTLRCSSQSGHNTVSWYQQALGQGPQFIFQYYREEENGRGNFPPRFSGLQFPNYSSELNVNALELDDSALYLCASSFWQGSDNEQFFGPGTRLTVL.

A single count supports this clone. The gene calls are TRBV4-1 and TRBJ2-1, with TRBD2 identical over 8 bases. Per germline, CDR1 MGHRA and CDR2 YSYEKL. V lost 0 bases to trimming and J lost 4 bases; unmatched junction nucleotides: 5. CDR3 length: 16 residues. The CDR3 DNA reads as TGCGCCAGCAGCCAAGATCAGCGGGGGCTTTACAATGAGCAGTTCTTC. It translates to CASSQDQRGLYNEQFF.

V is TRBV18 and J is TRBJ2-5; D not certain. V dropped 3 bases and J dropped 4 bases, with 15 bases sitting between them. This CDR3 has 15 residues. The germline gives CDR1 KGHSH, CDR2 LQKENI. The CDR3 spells CASSPRSKEVETQYF. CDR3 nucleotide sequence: TGTGCCAGCTCACCCCGGTCAAAAGAGGTAGAGACCCAGTACTTC.

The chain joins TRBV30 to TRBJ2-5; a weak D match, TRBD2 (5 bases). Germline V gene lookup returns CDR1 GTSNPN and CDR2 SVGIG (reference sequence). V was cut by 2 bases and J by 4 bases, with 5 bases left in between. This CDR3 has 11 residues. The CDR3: CAWSRGETQYF. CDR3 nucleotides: TGTGCCTGGAGTCGGGGAGAGACCCAGTACTTC.

The CDR3 loop reads CASSLWRTGNTGELFF. In DNA form, the CDR3 reads TGTGCCAGCAGTTTATGGCGGACAGGGAACACCGGGGAGCTGTTTTTT. This chain joins TRBV28 and TRBJ2-2, with TRBD1 matching 7 bases. Losses at the gene ends were 0 bases for V and 1 base for J; bases not matched to a gene: 2. Germline CDR1 MDHEN, CDR2 SYDVKM. CDR3 length equals 16 residues.

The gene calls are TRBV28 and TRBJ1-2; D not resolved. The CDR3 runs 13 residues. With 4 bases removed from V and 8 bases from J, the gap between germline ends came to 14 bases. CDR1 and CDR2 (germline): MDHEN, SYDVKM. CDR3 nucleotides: TGTGCCAGCAGTTCCCCGGGATTAAGGGGCTACACCTTC. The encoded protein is CASSSPGLRGYTF.

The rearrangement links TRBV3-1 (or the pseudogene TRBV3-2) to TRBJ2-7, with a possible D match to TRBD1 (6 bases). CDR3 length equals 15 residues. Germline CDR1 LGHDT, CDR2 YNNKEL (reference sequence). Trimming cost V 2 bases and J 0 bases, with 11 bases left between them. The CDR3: CASSQLPDSSYEQYF. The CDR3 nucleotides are TGTGCCAGCAGCCAACTACCGGACAGCTCCTACGAGCAGTACTTC.